This T cell receptor (beta chain) was sequenced for a study of shared clonotypes between healthy human individuals. General study findings and limits: Lower generation probabilities were found for non-shared clonotypes than for those shared by all four donors. Across subsets, estimated richness was generally greater for naive than for memory populations.

From germline, CDR1 is MDHEN and CDR2 SYDVKM. Trimming took 6 bases from V and 3 from J; bases not matched to a gene: 11. This CDR3 contains 16 residues. For this clone: Antigen unknown.

The assay was run at deep level. The data were produced by immunoSEQ multiplex PCR, yet TCRdb's version contains in-frame clones alone and is incomplete. There are more than 850,000 clones in the sample; around 78% occur only once, and approximately 0.52% lies in the top ten. V and J are TRBV28 and TRBJ1-1; 9 positions agree with TRBD1. The receptor's source is a man aged 18 to 30 in good health. Some clones in this sample may be carry-over from other donors' samples. Sequencing input: memory CD4+ T cells from PBMCs. The subset: CD45RA-negative fraction. The CDR3 here is CASSPPSQGADTEAFF. The CDR3 DNA is TGTGCCAGCAGCCCCCCCTCACAGGGGGCGGACACTGAAGCTTTCTTT.